The rows below give T cell receptor beta chains drawn from one sample of a study of blood T cell repertoires in COVID-19. The repertoire was sequenced with immunoSEQ multiplex PCR; TCRdb's copy has only in-frame clones and lacks some. The data show tens of thousands of clones, about two thirds seen once. Sequencing was performed on peripheral blood. The receptor source for this set is a woman older than 75 with acute or convalescent COVID-19. CDR3s include the opening cysteine and the closing phenylalanine or tryptophan.

TRBV6-5	TRBJ1-5	CASLDRASNQPQHF
TRBV5-1	TRBJ2-2	CASSLEGFRTGELFF
TRBV7-9	TRBJ1-5	CASSNEGVQPQHF
TRBV2	TRBJ1-5	CASTRWGDQPQHF
TRBV7-2	TRBJ2-1	CASSQGQGTPNEQFF
TRBV28	TRBJ1-5	CASLQTSDSNQPQHF
TRBV30	TRBJ1-2	CAWSMRGADRNGYTF
TRBV7-2	TRBJ2-2	CASSFKAGGTGELFF
TRBV18	TRBJ1-2	CASSPTMALGLTLHGYTF
TRBV6-5	TRBJ1-6	CASSYGTGGSPLHF
TRBV19	TRBJ1-1	CASSQQGMRSFF
TRBV28	TRBJ2-7	CASTGTDSYEQYF
TRBV19	TRBJ1-5	CASSISTGHLSNQPQHF
TRBV21-1	TRBJ2-7	CASSSHGRAHYEQYF